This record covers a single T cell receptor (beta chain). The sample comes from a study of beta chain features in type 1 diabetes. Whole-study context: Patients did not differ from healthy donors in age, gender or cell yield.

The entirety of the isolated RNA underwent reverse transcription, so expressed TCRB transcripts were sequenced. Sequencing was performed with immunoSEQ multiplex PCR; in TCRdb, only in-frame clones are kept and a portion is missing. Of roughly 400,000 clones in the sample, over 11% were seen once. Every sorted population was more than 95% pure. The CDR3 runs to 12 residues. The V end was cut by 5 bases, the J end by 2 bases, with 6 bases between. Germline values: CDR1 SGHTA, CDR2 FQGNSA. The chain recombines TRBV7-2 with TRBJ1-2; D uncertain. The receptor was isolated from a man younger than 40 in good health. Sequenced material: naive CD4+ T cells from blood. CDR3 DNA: TGTGCCAGCAGCCAACGGAACTATGGCTACACCTTC. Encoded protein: CASSQRNYGYTF. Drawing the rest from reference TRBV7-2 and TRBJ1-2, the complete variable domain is GAGVSQSPSNKVTEKGKDVELRCDPISGHTALYWYRQSLGQGLEFLIYFQGNSAPDKSGLPSDRFSAERTGGSVSTLTIQRTQQEDSAVYLCASSQRNYGYTFGSGTRLTVV.